This is a list of T cell receptor beta chains from one sample in a study of blood T cell repertoires in COVID-19. Here immunoSEQ multiplex PCR was the method, and the copy in TCRdb shows in-frame clones only, minus some. The data contain about 410,000 clones, 89% of them seen just once; the ten biggest clones take up around 1.5%. Source material: peripheral blood. The receptors derive from a woman aged 40 to 50 with COVID-19, enrolled during active disease. CDR3s include the opening cysteine and the closing phenylalanine or tryptophan. D genes are given only for firm matches. Clone size is stated in some rows and not others, as once, few, many or a class when expanded.

d_gene	v_gene	abundance	CDR3aa
TRBD2	TRBV6-2/TRBV6-3	NA	CASSTPGLALGTDTQYF
TRBD1	TRBV4-3	NA	CASSQAPAGTGAEAFF
NA	TRBV18	NA	CASSQQGEQFF
TRBD1	TRBV12-5	once	CASGDRRNNYGYTF
TRBD1	TRBV6-6	NA	CASSHGTGRRSYNEQFF
NA	TRBV6-6	NA	CASSYSQDEQFF
NA	TRBV5-1	NA	CASSLTVTNYGYTF
TRBD2	TRBV4-2	NA	CASSLRVLAGAHGYNEQFF
TRBD2	TRBV9	NA	CASSVAARDYSSTGELFF
TRBD1	TRBV2	once	CASKGTANTGELFF
TRBD2	TRBV7-2	few	CASSWLAGPTSYEQYF
TRBD1	TRBV7-9	once	CASSSTGAGGTDTQYF
TRBD1	TRBV7-9	NA	CASSLHRGRRTEAFF
TRBD2	TRBV20-1	NA	CSASRPAGLAETQYF
TRBD2	TRBV11-2	NA	CASSLVLGGSTDTQYF
TRBD2	TRBV4-3	NA	CASSQGQREAAPLFF
NA	TRBV7-9	once	CASSSLSGNTEAFF
TRBD1	TRBV6-4	NA	CASSKDRGGTEAFF
NA	TRBV7-2	NA	CASSLGTRTDTQYF
TRBD2	TRBV7-2	NA	CASSLGGTSGVTQYF
NA	TRBV30	NA	CAWSVPDYGYTF
NA	TRBV4-1	NA	CASSQDPAGLKGYTF
TRBD1	TRBV11-2	NA	CAAPEGGINSPLHF
TRBD1	TRBV5-1	NA	CASSTMGQGPSHEQYF
TRBD2	TRBV3-1/TRBV3-2	NA	CASSQDLGLVAGVINIQYF
TRBD1	TRBV4-3	NA	CASSPGQDHNYGYTF
NA	TRBV6-2/TRBV6-3	NA	CASSLSSYEQYF
NA	TRBV6-1	NA	CASSEYGGLSSGANVLTF
NA	TRBV27	NA	CASSPHPGELFF
NA	TRBV3-1/TRBV3-2	few	CASSRDNGYTF
TRBD1	TRBV7-8	NA	CASSLHTGGLRTEAFF
NA	TRBV18	NA	CASSPLPAAAKNIQYF
NA	TRBV28	NA	CASSLFGGVAFF
NA	TRBV18	NA	CASSPSPSLDEQFF
TRBD1	TRBV27	NA	CASSTRDRSGIGNQPQHF
TRBD1	TRBV2	NA	CASSDQDRENEQFF
NA	TRBV15	NA	CATSRGQAAGELFF
NA	TRBV5-8	once	CASSLVPGMNTEAFF
NA	TRBV6-2/TRBV6-3	NA	CASSYSGAVNTEAFF
NA	TRBV6-5	NA	CASRPSGLNTEAFF
TRBD1	TRBV7-8	NA	CASSLAWTGQGLFEQYF
NA	TRBV7-2	NA	CASSLLGVNTEAFF
NA	TRBV18	NA	CASSPGAGHYEQYF
TRBD1	TRBV28	once	CASSLRGGQGIYGYTF
NA	TRBV18	NA	CASSRGNTEAFF
NA	TRBV29-1	NA	CSVEQVPNTEAFF
NA	TRBV7-2	NA	CASSSNTGRFVPLHF
NA	TRBV29-1	NA	CSVQNAGWQYF
TRBD1	TRBV7-9	NA	CASSVPGQDYNEQFF
TRBD2	TRBV6-5	NA	CASSYTGGPSFF
TRBD1	TRBV6-5	NA	CASSYSTGDYSPLHF
NA	TRBV7-2	NA	CASSRATRNTEAFF
TRBD1	TRBV4-2	NA	CASSPRQGYSYEQYF
TRBD1	TRBV7-2	NA	CASSFDRGSTDTQYF
TRBD1	TRBV28	NA	CASSFQGEGEQYF